This T cell receptor beta chain was captured in a study of T cell repertoires in cytomegalovirus infection. MiXCR, run by TCRdb on the reads, gives a single entry per CDR3 protein. The profile shows some 590,000 distinct CDR3 sequences, about 40% of them singletons. Unmatched junction bases numbered 14, after V lost 2 bases and J lost 5 bases. Germline lookup yields CDR1 MNHNY and CDR2 SVGAGI (reference sequence). This CDR3 comprises 19 residues. This clonotype was counted a few times. No antigen is known for it. Study results and caveats: Cumulative public TCR beta family frequency identified CMV carriers with the relevant HLA. HLA-C-restricted, CMV-specific TCR beta clonotypes were dominant ex vivo.

The chain employs TRBV6-6 and TRBJ2-3; TRBD2 aligns across 12 bases. This clonotype was obtained from a human donor in good health (CMV status not recorded). Some clones in this sample may be carry-over from other donors' samples. The sample was cultured PBMCs, taken from culture after CMV antigen stimulation. The DNA for the CDR3 is TGTGCCAGCAGTTACCTTTGGGCTAGCGGGGGGGCCTCAAGAGATACGCAGTATTTT. Its protein product is CASSYLWASGGASRDTQYF.